This passage covers 32 T cell receptor beta chains from one sample sequenced in a study of memory CD4+ T cells and cytomegalovirus serostatus. Method: immunoSEQ multiplex PCR; TCRdb's copy keeps in-frame clones and lacks some. Of 50,000 to 65,000 clones detected, under 80% appear once; the ten largest clones hold about 0.79%. Single viable CD3+CD4+CD8-CD45RO+ cells were sorted as the memory CD4+ T cells. Sequencing input: memory CD4+ T cells from blood. These receptors originate from an adult in good health and CMV-seronegative.

The chain employs TRBV4-3 and TRBJ1-2; no clear D gene. There are 15 residues in the CDR3. The germline V gene encodes CDR1 LGHNA and CDR2 YSLEER. V was shortened by 1 base and J by 5 bases, with 14 bases between the two germline ends. CDR3 sequence: CASSQGPDGSYGYTF. The CDR3 nucleotides read TGCGCCAGCAGCCAAGGCCCCGACGGTTCGTATGGCTACACCTTC.

This rearrangement joins TRBV7-2 to TRBJ2-3; the D gene could be TRBD1 or TRBD2 (5 bases each). Germline assignment: CDR1 SGHTA and CDR2 FQGNSA. Trimming stripped 1 base from V and 0 bases from J, with 8 bases between. The CDR3 is made up of 15 amino acids. CDR3 amino acids: CASSLEWGSTDTQYF. CDR3 DNA sequence: TGTGCCAGCAGCTTAGAATGGGGGAGCACAGATACGCAGTATTTT.

This clone was counted a few times. The V and J genes are TRBV23-1 and TRBJ2-1; possibly TRBD1 for D (6 bases). TRBV23-1 is filed as an ORF, its function uncertain. V gave up 6 bases and J gave up 0 bases, with 15 bases separating them. The CDR3 runs to 16 residues. The CDR3 here is CASREGGSSSYNEQFF. In nucleotides, the CDR3 is TGCGCCAGCAGAGAAGGGGGATCGAGCTCCTACAATGAGCAGTTCTTC.

This clone was seen once. The gene calls are TRBV5-1 and TRBJ2-5; 7 bases are shared with TRBD1. CDR3 length: 15 amino acids. The junction had 10 bases not matched to a gene; V was cut back by 3 bases and J by 5 bases. The germline V gene has CDR1 SGHRS and CDR2 YFSETQ. CDR3 DNA sequence: TGCGCCAGCAGCTCTGACAGGGCGGTCGGGGAGACCCAGTACTTC. It is translated as CASSSDRAVGETQYF. Variable domain in full (rest from reference TRBV5-1 and TRBJ2-5): KAGVTQTPRYLIKTRGQQVTLSCSPISGHRSVSWYQQTPGQGLQFLFEYFSETQRNKGNFPGRFSGRQFSNSRSEMNVSTLELGDSALYLCASSSDRAVGETQYFGPGTRLLVL.

The chain carries TRBV6-5 and TRBJ2-7, with 7 nucleotides matching TRBD1. V shed 0 bases, J shed 1 base, and the junction held 6 bases outside the gene matches. This CDR3 contains 16 residues. Germline CDR1 and CDR2: MNHEY and SVGAGI. CDR3 bases: TGTGCCAGCAGTTACTCGAGGCCAGGGGGATCCTACGAGCAGTACTTC. It yields the protein CASSYSRPGGSYEQYF.

The chain uses TRBV28 and TRBJ1-2; no reliable D call. V lost 3 bases and J 6 bases, leaving 14 bases between the germline ends. The CDR3 runs to 14 residues. The germline gives CDR1 MDHEN, CDR2 SYDVKM. The CDR3 DNA reads as TGTGCCAGCAGTTTGGATAACACGGAACATGGCTACACCTTC. It is translated as CASSLDNTEHGYTF.

This clone rates as medium-sized (0.01 to 0.1%). V gene TRBV2 combines with J gene TRBJ1-1; 12 bases are a match to TRBD1. Germline assignment: CDR1 SNHLY and CDR2 FYNNEI. The CDR3 contains 12 residues. The J segment lost 11 bases and the V segment lost 8 bases, leaving 6 bases of the junction unmatched. The CDR3 here is CASGGQGAQAFF. DNA of the CDR3: TGTGCCAGCGGGGGACAGGGGGCGCAGGCTTTCTTT.

The chain is built from TRBV5-1 and TRBJ2-7, with 10 bases that match TRBD2. Trimming removed 1 base from V and 6 bases from J; junction bases left unmatched: 4. This CDR3 comprises 14 residues. Per germline, CDR1 SGHRS and CDR2 YFSETQ. This CDR3 reads CASSLTSGTSEQYF. For the CDR3, the DNA is TGCGCCAGCAGCTTGACTAGCGGGACGTCCGAGCAGTACTTC.

The chain combines TRBV27 with TRBJ2-7; no clear D gene. V was trimmed by 2 bases and J by 3 bases, leaving 14 bases between them. Germline CDR1 MNHEY, CDR2 SMNVEV (reference sequence). This CDR3 contains 15 residues. The CDR3 region has the DNA TGTGCCAGCAGTTTAAGAACAAATGCCTACTACGAGCAGTACTTC. Protein product: CASSLRTNAYYEQYF.

The CDR3: CSVDRGQGQPQHF. The CDR3 nucleotides read TGCAGCGTTGACAGGGGGCAAGGTCAGCCCCAGCATTTT. This sequence joins TRBV29-1 and TRBJ1-5; 8 bases fit TRBD1. The CDR3 runs to 13 residues. Germline V gene sequence: CDR1 SQVTM, CDR2 ANQGSEA. Unmatched junction bases numbered 4, after V lost 3 bases and J lost 6 bases.

The V call is TRBV30, the J call TRBJ1-2; D call uncertain. This CDR3 is built from 14 residues. Germline V lookup: CDR1 GTSNPN, CDR2 SVGIG (reference sequence). V was pared by 5 bases and J by 0 bases, with 13 bases between. The CDR3 is CAWALGFSNYGYTF. Written as DNA, the CDR3 is TGTGCCTGGGCCCTCGGGTTTTCTAACTATGGCTACACCTTC. Full variable domain (outside the CDR3, taken from reference TRBV30 and TRBJ1-2): SQTIHQWPATLVQPVGSPLSLECTVEGTSNPNLYWYRQAAGRGLQLLFYSVGIGQISSEVPQNLSASRPQDRQFILSSKKLLLSDSGFYLCAWALGFSNYGYTFGSGTRLTVV.

The chain recombines TRBV2 with TRBJ2-7, with D perhaps matching TRBD1 (6 bases). V was clipped by 3 bases and J by 2 bases, with 20 bases between them. This CDR3 region has 17 residues. Germline assignment: CDR1 SNHLY and CDR2 FYNNEI. In DNA, the CDR3 is TGTGCCAGCAGTGACGGGGTGGTGGGGGCCAACCCCTACGAGCAGTACTTC. The encoded protein is CASSDGVVGANPYEQYF.

Only a few counts were recorded for this clone. The chain uses TRBV6-5 and TRBJ1-2; 8 bases are a match to TRBD1. The CDR3 sequence is 12 residues long. Germline V lookup: CDR1 MNHEY, CDR2 SVGAGI. J lost 7 bases, V lost 5 bases, and 3 bases had no gene match. As DNA, the CDR3 is TGTGCCAGCAGTAAGACAGGGGTTGGCTACACCTTC. As protein: CASSKTGVGYTF.

This clone was seen a handful of times. CDR3 amino acids: CASRQTGPSPLHF. CDR3 DNA: TGTGCCAGCAGACAGACAGGACCGTCACCCCTCCACTTT. The chain recombines TRBV6-5 with TRBJ1-6; tentatively, D is TRBD1 (6 bases). This CDR3 spans 13 amino acids. Trimming stripped 6 bases from V and 10 bases from J, with 13 bases between. From germline, CDR1 is MNHEY and CDR2 SVGAGI.

The rearrangement links TRBV7-8 to TRBJ1-2; D is uncertain. V lost 2 bases and J 4 bases, leaving 5 bases between the germline ends. This CDR3 is 12 amino acids long. Germline V gene lookup returns CDR1 SGHVS and CDR2 FQNEAQ. This CDR3 reads CASSLTSYGYTF. CDR3 coding DNA: TGTGCCAGCAGCTTAACAAGCTATGGCTACACCTTC.

This clone was seen a single time. This chain joins TRBV5-1 and TRBJ2-1, with TRBD2 matching 9 bases. The V gene end was trimmed by 2 bases and the J gene end by 6 bases; junction bases not matched to a gene: 6. Germline CDR1 and CDR2: SGHRS and YFSETQ. CDR3 length: 15 amino acids. CDR3 region: CASSFGLAGINEQFF. CDR3 nucleotide sequence: TGCGCCAGCAGCTTCGGGCTAGCGGGGATCAATGAGCAGTTCTTC.

The DNA of the CDR3 is TGTGCCTGTACTGATGGCCCTGGGGCCAACGTCCTGACTTTC. It specifies CACTDGPGANVLTF. The rearrangement uses TRBV30 and TRBJ2-6; D not resolved. Between the trimmed V and J ends, which lost 6 bases and 2 bases, there was a span of 11 bases. CDR1 GTSNPN and CDR2 SVGIG come from the germline V gene (reference sequence). The CDR3 spans 14 residues.

The chain carries TRBV19 and TRBJ1-2; 12 nucleotides line up with TRBD1. The CDR3 length is 15 residues. V shed 7 bases and J 7 bases; nucleotides not matched to a gene: 10. Germline V lookup: CDR1 LNHDA, CDR2 SQIVND (reference sequence). CDR3 bases: TGTGCCAGTAACGCCCCGGGACAGGGGGCGCTTGGCTACACCTTC. This gives the protein CASNAPGQGALGYTF.

The CDR3 nucleotides read TGTGCCAGCAGCTTGCAGGCTTATGGCTACACCTTC. Translation: CASSLQAYGYTF. This chain connects TRBV7-8 to TRBJ1-2, with D unresolved. This CDR3 is built from 12 residues. CDR1 is SGHVS and CDR2 is FQNEAQ in the germline V gene. With 3 bases removed from V and 5 bases from J, the gap between germline ends came to 7 bases.

The chain couples TRBV5-4 to TRBJ1-2, with no clear D. CDR3 length: 12 residues. CDR1 is SGHNT and CDR2 is YYREEE in the germline V gene (reference sequence). V was cut by 2 bases and J by 4 bases, with 6 bases left in between. CDR3 residues: CASSFRTYGYTF. CDR3 sequence (DNA): TGTGCCAGCAGCTTCAGGACCTATGGCTACACCTTC.

This clone was picked up a small number of times. J is TRBJ1-6 and V is TRBV30, with D maybe TRBD1 (6 bases). V gave up 5 bases and J gave up 10 bases, with 18 bases separating them. CDR1 and CDR2 (germline): GTSNPN, SVGIG (reference sequence). The CDR3 consists of 14 residues. Here the CDR3 reads CAWSQGEIASPLHF. In DNA, the CDR3 is TGTGCCTGGTCACAGGGAGAAATAGCGTCACCCCTCCACTTT. Full variable domain (outside the CDR3, taken from reference TRBV30 and TRBJ1-6): SQTIHQWPATLVQPVGSPLSLECTVEGTSNPNLYWYRQAAGRGLQLLFYSVGIGQISSEVPQNLSASRPQDRQFILSSKKLLLSDSGFYLCAWSQGEIASPLHFGNGTRLTVT.

The chain is built from TRBV5-4 and TRBJ2-7; TRBD1 agrees at 7 bases. Losses at the gene ends were 3 bases for V and 2 bases for J; bases not matched to a gene: 5. The CDR3 length is 14 residues. The V gene's germline CDR1 is SGHNT and CDR2 YYREEE (reference sequence). In nucleotides, the CDR3 is TGTGCCAGCAGCTCCCCGGACAGGCCCTACGAGCAGTACTTC. Translation gives CASSSPDRPYEQYF.

The CDR3 DNA reads as TGTGCCAGCAGCCAAGCGGGGTGGGACAATGAGCAGTTCTTC. This translates into CASSQAGWDNEQFF. The rearrangement links TRBV14 to TRBJ2-1; TRBD2 is a possible D gene (5 bases). Trimming stripped 1 base from V and 5 bases from J, with 9 bases between. The CDR3 is 14 amino acids. Germline loops: CDR1 SGHDN, CDR2 FVKESK.

This clone has a handful of counts. V is TRBV6-1 and J is TRBJ1-3, with D perhaps matching TRBD1 (5 bases). Between the trimmed V and J ends, which lost 6 bases and 1 base, there was a span of 10 bases. In germline, CDR1 is MNHNS, CDR2 SASEGT. CDR3 length: 14 amino acids. CDR3 DNA: TGTGCCAGCAGGCAGGGTCGGTCTGGAAACACCATATATTTT. This encodes CASRQGRSGNTIYF.

This chain links TRBV19 with TRBJ2-2; weak D call: TRBD1 (6 bases). Germline V lookup: CDR1 LNHDA, CDR2 SQIVND (reference sequence). V was shortened by 3 bases and J by 6 bases, with 14 bases between the two germline ends. CDR3 length: 15 residues. CDR3 loop: CASSIGGSFAGELFF. The CDR3, as DNA: TGTGCCAGTAGTATTGGGGGCTCTTTCGCCGGGGAGCTGTTTTTT.

V gene TRBV6-6 combines with J gene TRBJ1-3, with a tentative D call TRBD1 (5 bases). The CDR3 contains 14 residues. Germline loops: CDR1 MNHNY, CDR2 SVGAGI (reference sequence). Trimming took 2 bases from V and 1 from J, leaving 6 bases between them. DNA of the CDR3: TGTGCCAGCAGTTACGGGACTTCTGGAAACACCATATATTTT. Residues: CASSYGTSGNTIYF.

This clone was detected only a few times. The chain links TRBV7-7 to TRBJ2-7; perhaps TRBD1 as D (6 bases). Looked up from germline, CDR1 is SSHAT and CDR2 is FNYEAQ (reference sequence). Trimming shortened V by 8 bases and J by 6 bases, and 17 bases separated the two germline ends. CDR3 size: 13 residues. CDR3 DNA: TGTGCCAGCGCCAGGACAGTTCAGTCCGAGCAGTACTTC. It is translated as CASARTVQSEQYF.

The rearrangement links TRBV14 to TRBJ1-4; TRBD1 matches 8 bases. V shed 4 bases and J 5 bases; nucleotides not matched to a gene: 6. Germline V gene sequence: CDR1 SGHDN, CDR2 FVKESK. The CDR3 has 15 residues. The CDR3: CASSPRTGLNEKLFF. CDR3 nucleotide sequence: TGTGCCAGCAGCCCGCGGACAGGGTTAAATGAAAAACTGTTTTTT.

This clone has a single count. This chain uses TRBV19 with TRBJ1-2; the match to TRBD1 covers 7 bases. CDR3 length equals 14 residues. With V trimmed by 4 bases and J by 5 bases, 7 bases remained unmatched. Germline assignment: CDR1 LNHDA and CDR2 SQIVND (reference sequence). The CDR3 DNA follows: TGTGCCAGTAGTACGGGACAGTCAACATATGGCTACACCTTC. Amino acid sequence: CASSTGQSTYGYTF.

The chain joins TRBV6-1 to TRBJ2-7, with 7 bases aligning to TRBD1. The V gene end was trimmed by 6 bases and the J gene end by 5 bases; junction bases not matched to a gene: 10. The CDR3 is made up of 14 amino acids. Germline lookup yields CDR1 MNHNS and CDR2 SASEGT. Written as DNA, the CDR3 is TGTGCCAGCAGGGTTGACAGGGTGGTGAACGAGCAGTACTTC. Amino acid sequence: CASRVDRVVNEQYF.

This sequence joins TRBV19 and TRBJ2-4, with TRBD1 identical over 8 bases. Losses at the gene ends were 5 bases for V and 1 base for J; bases not matched to a gene: 7. From germline, CDR1 is LNHDA and CDR2 SQIVND (reference sequence). This CDR3 has 16 amino acids. DNA for the CDR3: TGTGCCAGTAGTGACAGGGGTTCGGTGGCCAAAAACATTCAGTACTTC. It translates to CASSDRGSVAKNIQYF. Full variable domain (remainder filled in from reference TRBV19 and TRBJ2-4): DGGITQSPKYLFRKEGQNVTLSCEQNLNHDAMYWYRQDPGQGLRLIYYSQIVNDFQKGDIAEGYSVSREKKESFPLTVTSAQKNPTAFYLCASSDRGSVAKNIQYFGAGTRLSVL.

The chain joins TRBV5-1 to TRBJ1-4, with D uncertain. The CDR3 is 16 residues long. Deletions cut 1 base from V and 3 bases from J, with 13 bases between. Per the germline V gene, CDR1 is SGHRS and CDR2 is YFSETQ. The CDR3 sequence: CASSLISRSANEKLFF. CDR3 nucleotide sequence: TGCGCCAGCAGCTTGATCTCTCGATCGGCTAATGAAAAACTGTTTTTT.